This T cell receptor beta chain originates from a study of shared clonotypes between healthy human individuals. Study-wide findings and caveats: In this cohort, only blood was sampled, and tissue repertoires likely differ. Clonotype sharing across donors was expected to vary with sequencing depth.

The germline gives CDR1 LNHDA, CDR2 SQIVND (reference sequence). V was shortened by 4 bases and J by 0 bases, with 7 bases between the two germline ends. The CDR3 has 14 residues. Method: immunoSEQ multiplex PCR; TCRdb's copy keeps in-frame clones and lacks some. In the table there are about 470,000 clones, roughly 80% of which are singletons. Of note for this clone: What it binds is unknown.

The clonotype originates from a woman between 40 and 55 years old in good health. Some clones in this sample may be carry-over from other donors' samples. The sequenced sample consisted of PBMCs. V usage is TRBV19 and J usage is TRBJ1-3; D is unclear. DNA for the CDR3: TGTGCCAGTAGTAGGGGAGTCTCTGGAAACACCATATATTTT. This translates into CASSRGVSGNTIYF.